The T cell receptor (beta chain) under discussion was sequenced for a study of T cell responses to AZD1222 COVID-19 vaccine (TCRdb year 2021). For the wider study: AZD1222 recipients with second doses at about 4 weeks or about 12 weeks were pooled, because spike-specific TCR depth and breadth did not differ between schedules. Trial participants were enrolled by age into subgroups of 18-55, 56-69 and 70-plus years, and 148, 28 and 57 TCR-sequenced participants, respectively, were included in these subgroups. A total of approximately 230 trial participants underwent TCR sequencing, of whom 200 to 220 received two doses of AZD1222 and some 26 received two doses of the MenACWY control vaccine. Overall study results and their limits: Participants were mostly white British and included more females than males, and it was suggested by the authors that clonal diversity may have been underestimated. Reportedly, almost half of the unique spike-specific TCRs recognized epitopes lying outside the regions that are mutated in the B.1.351 and B.1.1.7 variants. The whole spike protein was spanned by vaccine-associated CD4 TCRs, and dominant responses were seen in regions 160-218 and 743-854. Spike-specific TCR breadth and depth rose significantly after two AZD1222 doses compared with day 0 and with MenACWY recipients. Only six AZD1222 recipients were SARS-CoV-2 seropositive at baseline, limiting conclusions about previously exposed vaccinees. Because no day 14 peak-response samples were available, repertoires were characterized only after the peak T cell response. In the small 56-69-year group, the increase in depth fell short of significance, most likely because of low power.

Explained via the paper, the time point label denotes: baseline before first vaccination. Vaccinee samples came from UK trials COV001 and COV002, including a single-blind randomized controlled phase 2/3 trial of AZD1222 (ChAdOx1 nCoV-19) in healthy adults. Trial participant PBMC samples were collected at day 0 and day 28 after the second dose for TCRbeta chain sequencing. The CDR3 regions of human TCRbeta chains were analyzed by immunosequencing. Per the original workflow: TCRs in the repertoires were compared against a reference library of SARS-CoV-2-specific TCRs that had been generated with the MIRA antigen-specificity platform. Breadth was defined as the fraction of unique TCRs that were SARS-CoV-2-associated, and depth was defined as the fraction of total T cells that were SARS-CoV-2-associated. Using the MIRA data, every spike-specific TCR was mapped to the spike region that the TCR reacted to and assigned to either a CD4 or a CD8 class. Log10-transformed breadth and depth values were compared by one-way ANOVA with Sidak's multiple comparisons tests. TCRdb took over this immuneACCESS table, retaining in-frame rearrangements with V and J assigned. Such tables are incomplete; in checked studies, under half of the missing clones stem from an unresolved V gene, and the remainder is unexplained. The V and J calls and clone size come from that table; D and trimming were worked out from the DNA. This sample lists around 140,000 clones; about 92% were detected once. The ten largest account for roughly 4.9% of the sample.

The CDR3 holds 14 amino acids from the cysteine to the phenylalanine. The sequence is cut down to CDR3 DNA, 42 bases in frame from base 1. Looking up the germline V gene (reference sequence) yields CDR1 LNHDA and CDR2 SQIVND. The trim is 3 bases for V and 6 bases for J, with a gap of 13 bases between the germline ends. For this clone: The antigen this receptor binds is unknown. No base qualities exist here, and no much larger clone lies one base off it.

The TCR comes from an adult in good health. Sequenced here: peripheral blood, sampled on day 0 of AZD1222 vaccination. In this chain, TRBV19 is recombined with TRBJ2-3; confidence is insufficient to name the D gene. The CDR3 region: CASSMSPGPDTQYF. The nucleotide sequence reads TGTGCCAGTAGTATGTCCCCGGGCCCCGATACGCAGTATTTT.